The 8 T cell receptor beta chains listed next were all sequenced from one sample in a study of PD-L1 blockade in urothelial cancer. Sequenced by immunoSEQ multiplex PCR; TCRdb stores in-frame clones only, minus some. The sample carries 25,000 to 35,000 clones, about 87% recorded once. Sequencing used PBMCs, obtained around atezolizumab (anti-PD-L1) treatment. The receptors derive from a man between 50 and 59 years old with urothelial cancer.

This chain uses TRBV28 with TRBJ1-4, with 9 nucleotides matching TRBD1. V lost 4 bases to trimming and J lost 2 bases; unmatched junction nucleotides: 5. This CDR3 has 16 amino acids. The germline CDR1 and CDR2 sequences are MDHEN and SYDVKM. CDR3 DNA: TGTGCCAGCAGTTCGGGACAGGGTTGGACTAATGAAAAACTGTTTTTT. Encoded protein: CASSSGQGWTNEKLFF.

The chain employs TRBV28 and TRBJ2-7, with no clear D. The V gene's germline CDR1 is MDHEN and CDR2 SYDVKM. The CDR3 loop spans 12 amino acids. The V end was cut by 3 bases, the J end by 1 base, with 4 bases between. This CDR3 reads CASSFQSYEQYF. In DNA form, the CDR3 reads TGTGCCAGCAGTTTCCAGTCCTACGAGCAGTACTTC.

This CDR3 is CASSDMLAGGPAGEQYF. In DNA form, the CDR3 reads TGTGCCAGCAGTGATATGTTAGCGGGAGGACCGGCTGGCGAGCAGTACTTC. This rearrangement joins TRBV2 to TRBJ2-7; 10 bases map to TRBD2. V shed 3 bases and J 6 bases; nucleotides not matched to a gene: 14. The length of the CDR3 is 17 residues. CDR1 is SNHLY and CDR2 is FYNNEI in the germline V gene.

This clone appeared a few times. The chain carries TRBV2 and TRBJ2-3; no reliable D call. Germline V CDR1 and CDR2: SNHLY, FYNNEI. The V end was cut by 7 bases, the J end by 2 bases, with 4 bases between. The CDR3 totals 11 residues. The CDR3 is CASTNTDTQYF. CDR3 nucleotide sequence: TGTGCCAGCACTAACACAGATACGCAGTATTTT.

The chain combines TRBV6-6 with TRBJ1-2; TRBD1 agrees at 7 bases. Looked up from germline, CDR1 is MNHNY and CDR2 is SVGAGI (reference sequence). The V and J ends lost 6 bases and 2 bases, in that order; junction bases with no gene match: 12. The CDR3 totals 16 residues. The CDR3 nucleotides read TGTGCCAGCAGCCTTGAAACGGGACAGCCCAACTATGGCTACACCTTC. Translating it yields CASSLETGQPNYGYTF.

This rearrangement joins TRBV18 to TRBJ1-2, with D perhaps TRBD1 (5 bases). This CDR3 comprises 16 residues. CDR1 KGHSH and CDR2 LQKENI come from the germline V gene. Trimming shortened V by 3 bases and J by 2 bases, and 16 bases separated the two germline ends. The CDR3 sequence: CASSPQVTELNYGYTF. Written as DNA, the CDR3 is TGTGCCAGCTCACCTCAGGTGACAGAGTTAAACTATGGCTACACCTTC.

The gene calls are TRBV10-1 and TRBJ2-5; a possible D gene is TRBD2 (5 bases). Trimming left V 0 bases short and J 2 bases short, with 10 bases between. This CDR3 is 15 amino acids long. CDR1 and CDR2 from the germline V gene are WNHNN and SYGVQD (reference sequence). The CDR3 spells CASSESRRTQETQYF. The CDR3, as DNA: TGCGCCAGCAGTGAGTCGAGGCGGACTCAAGAGACCCAGTACTTC.

This sequence joins TRBV28 and TRBJ2-5; TRBD1 matches 8 bases. Trimming cost V 5 bases and J 7 bases; bases outside gene matches: 9. This CDR3 comprises 14 residues. CDR1 is MDHEN, CDR2 SYDVKM, per germline. This chain's CDR3 is CASSNPTTGGTQYF. DNA for the CDR3: TGTGCCAGCAGTAACCCGACCACAGGGGGGACCCAGTACTTC.